This TCR beta chain was found in a study of tumor-infiltrating lymphocytes in localized non-small cell lung cancer. Study details: Each patient gave resected tumor and non-adjacent uninvolved lung tissue. Overall study findings and caveats: Compared with uninvolved lung, tumors showed higher T cell infiltration by TCRbeta sequencing. Each assay used a separate piece of the same tissue.

Only one count was recorded for this clone. The antigen remains unidentified. Profiled with immunoSEQ multiplex PCR; TCRdb holds only in-frame clones, not every one. The sample contains over 8,000 clones, about 79% of which appear only once. V lost 2 bases to trimming and J lost 5 bases; unmatched junction nucleotides: 10. Looked up from germline, CDR1 is SGDLS and CDR2 is YYNGEE. The CDR3 totals 16 residues. The sequence derives from a human donor with non-small cell lung cancer. The J gene is TRBJ2-5, the V gene TRBV9, with TRBD2 matching over 9 bases. The source material was uninvolved lung tissue not adjacent to the tumor. In DNA form, the CDR3 reads TGTGCCAGCAGCGTCGGTCTAGCGGGATATCGTGAGACCCAGTACTTC. This codes for CASSVGLAGYRETQYF. The whole variable domain, remainder taken from reference TRBV9 and TRBJ2-5, is DSGVTQTPKHLITATGQRVTLRCSPRSGDLSVYWYQQSLDQGLQFLIQYYNGEERAKGNILERFSAQQFPDLHSELNLSSLELGDSALYFCASSVGLAGYRETQYFGPGTRLLVL.